The subject of this entry is one T cell receptor beta chain. The data are from a study of blood T cell repertoires in COVID-19. Whole-study context: Researchers got acute and convalescent COVID-19 samples from the United States, Italy and Spain. The cDNA or gDNA used as material had been derived from T cells, B-cell-depleted T cells, or PBMCs.

The CDR3 spans 15 residues. Germline lookup yields CDR1 MGHRA and CDR2 YSYEKL. Deletions cut 1 base from V and 7 bases from J, with 11 bases between. Methods used by the authors: Nucleated cell number was recorded as an estimate derived from reference gene primer amplification. Using immunoSEQ multiplex PCR, the repertoire was profiled, and TCRdb retains in-frame clones only, with some absent. V and J calls plus clone size are reproduced from that table; the DNA served to infer D and trimming. The table has around 170,000 clones, around 75% seen once. The source is a woman of 80 years or more with acute or convalescent COVID-19. Sequencing was done on a sample of peripheral blood. This chain connects TRBV4-1 to TRBJ1-6; D remains ambiguous. The CDR3: CASSQASQENSPLHF. CDR3 sequence (DNA): TGCGCCAGCAGCCAAGCATCCCAAGAGAATTCACCCCTCCACTTT.